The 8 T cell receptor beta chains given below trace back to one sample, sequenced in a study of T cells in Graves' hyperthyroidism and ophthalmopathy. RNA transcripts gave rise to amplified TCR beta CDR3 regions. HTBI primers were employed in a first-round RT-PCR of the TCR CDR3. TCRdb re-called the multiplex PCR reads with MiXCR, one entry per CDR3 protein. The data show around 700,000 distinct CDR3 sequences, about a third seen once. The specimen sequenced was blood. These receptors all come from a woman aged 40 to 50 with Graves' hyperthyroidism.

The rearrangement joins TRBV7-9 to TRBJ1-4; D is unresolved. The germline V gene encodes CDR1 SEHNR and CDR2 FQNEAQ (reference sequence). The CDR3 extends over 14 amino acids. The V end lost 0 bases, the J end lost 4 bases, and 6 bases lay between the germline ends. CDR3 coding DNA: TGTGCCAGCAGCTTAGCGCACGGTAATGAAAAACTGTTTTTT. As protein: CASSLAHGNEKLFF.

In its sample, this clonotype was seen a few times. Written as DNA, the CDR3 is TGTGCCAGTAAGGGGACTGGGCTTCAGCCCCAGCATTTT. Its translation: CASKGTGLQPQHF. The J gene is TRBJ1-5, the V gene TRBV19, with D possibly TRBD1 on 5 matching bases. The germline CDR1 and CDR2 sequences are LNHDA and SQIVND (reference sequence). The CDR3 has 13 amino acids. V was pared by 7 bases and J by 6 bases, with 13 bases between.

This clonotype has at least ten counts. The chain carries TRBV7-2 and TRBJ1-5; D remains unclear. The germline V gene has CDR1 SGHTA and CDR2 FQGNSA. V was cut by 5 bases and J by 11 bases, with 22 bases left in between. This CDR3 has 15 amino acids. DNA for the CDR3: TGTGCCAGCAGCCCGGAGGTGGCTTCGGGGTCGTCCCAGCATTTT. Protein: CASSPEVASGSSQHF.

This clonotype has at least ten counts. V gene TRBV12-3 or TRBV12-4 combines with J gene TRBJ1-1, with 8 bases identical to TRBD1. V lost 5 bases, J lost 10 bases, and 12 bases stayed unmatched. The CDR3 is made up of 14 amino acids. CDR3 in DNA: TGTGCCAGCAGTCCCGAGCCGACAGGGGAGGCAGCTTTCTTT. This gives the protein CASSPEPTGEAAFF.

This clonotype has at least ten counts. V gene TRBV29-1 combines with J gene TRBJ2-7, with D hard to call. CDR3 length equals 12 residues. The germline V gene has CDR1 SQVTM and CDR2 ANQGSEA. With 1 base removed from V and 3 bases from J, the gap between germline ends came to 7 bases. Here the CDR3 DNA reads TGCAGCGTTGAAGTCGCGGACTACGAGCAGTACTTC. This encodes CSVEVADYEQYF.

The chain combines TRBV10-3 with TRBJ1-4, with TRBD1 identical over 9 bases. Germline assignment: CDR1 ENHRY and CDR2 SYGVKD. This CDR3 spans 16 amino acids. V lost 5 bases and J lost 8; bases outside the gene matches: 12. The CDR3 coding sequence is TGTGCCATCAGTTATCTTTTCGGGGACAGGGACGAAAAACTGTTTTTT. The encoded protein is CAISYLFGDRDEKLFF.

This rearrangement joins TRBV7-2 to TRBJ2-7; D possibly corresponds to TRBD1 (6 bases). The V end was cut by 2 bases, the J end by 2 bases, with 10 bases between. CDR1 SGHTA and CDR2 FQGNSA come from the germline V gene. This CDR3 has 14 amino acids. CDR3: CASSLRGQAYEQYF. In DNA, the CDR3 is TGTGCCAGCAGCTTACGGGGACAAGCCTACGAGCAGTACTTC.

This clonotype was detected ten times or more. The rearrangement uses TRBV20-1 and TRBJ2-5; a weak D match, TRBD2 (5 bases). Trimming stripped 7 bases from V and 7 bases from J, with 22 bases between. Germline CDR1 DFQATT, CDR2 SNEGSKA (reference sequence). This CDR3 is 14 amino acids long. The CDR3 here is CSGLPTASLATQYF. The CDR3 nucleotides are TGCAGTGGGCTACCCACGGCCAGCCTAGCGACCCAGTACTTC.